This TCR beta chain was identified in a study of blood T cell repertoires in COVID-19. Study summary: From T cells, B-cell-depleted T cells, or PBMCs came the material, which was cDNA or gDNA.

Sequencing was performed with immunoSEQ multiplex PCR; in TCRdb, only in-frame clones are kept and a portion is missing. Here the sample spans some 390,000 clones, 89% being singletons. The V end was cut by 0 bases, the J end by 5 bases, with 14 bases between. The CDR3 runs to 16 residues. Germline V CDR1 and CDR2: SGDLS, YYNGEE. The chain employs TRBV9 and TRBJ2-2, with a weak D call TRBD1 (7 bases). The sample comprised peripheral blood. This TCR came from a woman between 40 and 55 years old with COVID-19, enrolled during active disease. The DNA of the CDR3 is TGTGCCAGCAGCGTAGTACAGACAGGGAGGACCGGGGAGCTGTTTTTT. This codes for CASSVVQTGRTGELFF.